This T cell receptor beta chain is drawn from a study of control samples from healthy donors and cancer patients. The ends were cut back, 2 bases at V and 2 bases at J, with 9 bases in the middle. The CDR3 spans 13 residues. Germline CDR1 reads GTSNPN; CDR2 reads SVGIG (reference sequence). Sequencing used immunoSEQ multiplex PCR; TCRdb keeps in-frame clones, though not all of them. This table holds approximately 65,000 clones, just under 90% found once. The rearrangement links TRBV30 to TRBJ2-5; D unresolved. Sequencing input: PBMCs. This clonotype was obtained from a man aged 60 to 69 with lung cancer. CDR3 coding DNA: TGTGCCTGGAGTCGGCAGTCTCAAGAGACCCAGTACTTC. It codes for CAWSRQSQETQYF.